These 5 T cell receptor beta chains originate from one sample sequenced in a study of cytomegalovirus exposure and HLA in healthy donors. Primers: 60 Vbeta forward and 13 Jbeta reverse. Produced via immunoSEQ multiplex PCR; TCRdb's table is partial and in-frame only. The repertoire table contains some 75,000 clones. The source material was PBMCs. These receptors all come from a boy between 5 and 17 years old in good health and CMV-seronegative.

The chain joins TRBV9 to TRBJ2-7; D may be TRBD1 (5 bases). The CDR3 extends over 16 amino acids. The V gene lost 4 bases and the J gene lost 5 bases, with 22 bases spanning the gap. Germline CDR1 reads SGDLS; CDR2 reads YYNGEE. The CDR3 DNA reads TGTGCCAGCAGCCCCCGAGGCCAGGGCGGCTTCCACGAGCAGTACTTC. Translated: CASSPRGQGGFHEQYF.

This chain joins TRBV6-6 and TRBJ2-6; D uncertain. Per the germline V gene, CDR1 is MNHNY and CDR2 is SVGAGI (reference sequence). The CDR3 consists of 14 residues. Trimming removed 0 bases at V and 4 bases at J, with 4 bases between. The CDR3 is CASSYSSGANVLTF. The CDR3, as DNA: TGTGCCAGCAGTTACTCCTCCGGGGCCAACGTCCTGACTTTC.

The chain recombines TRBV7-6 with TRBJ2-7, with a possible D match to TRBD2 (6 bases). V lost 1 base, J lost 3 bases, and 13 bases lay in between. This CDR3 comprises 15 residues. Germline CDR1 and CDR2: SGHVS and FNYEAQ. CDR3 nucleotides: TGTGCCAGCAGCTTAGTAGCAGGGACTCGCTACGAGCAGTACTTC. Its protein product is CASSLVAGTRYEQYF.

The V call is TRBV18, the J call TRBJ1-1; D is unclear. V lost 3 bases and J lost 7, with 12 bases in between. This CDR3 contains 13 residues. Germline V CDR1 and CDR2: KGHSH, LQKENI. The CDR3 DNA follows: TGTGCCAGCTCACCCCGGGGAGGCGATGAAGCTTTCTTT. Residues: CASSPRGGDEAFF.

V is TRBV5-1 and J is TRBJ1-5, with 9 bases identical to TRBD1. Germline-derived CDR1 and CDR2 are SGHRS and YFSETQ. CDR3 length: 16 residues. V dropped 3 bases and J dropped 0; count of bases not matched to a gene: 4. CDR3 region: CASSWGDRDSNQPQHF. The CDR3 DNA reads as TGCGCCAGCAGCTGGGGGGACAGGGATAGCAATCAGCCCCAGCATTTT. The full variable domain, rest sourced from reference TRBV5-1 and TRBJ1-5, is KAGVTQTPRYLIKTRGQQVTLSCSPISGHRSVSWYQQTPGQGLQFLFEYFSETQRNKGNFPGRFSGRQFSNSRSEMNVSTLELGDSALYLCASSWGDRDSNQPQHFGDGTRLSIL.